This T cell receptor beta chain is from a study of cytomegalovirus exposure and HLA in healthy donors. CDR3 size: 15 residues. Looked up from germline, CDR1 is PRHDT and CDR2 is FYEKMQ (reference sequence). V gave up 4 bases and J gave up 3 bases; unmatched junction bases: 3. It was with 60 Vbeta and 13 Jbeta primers that the PCR ran. Sequencing was performed with immunoSEQ multiplex PCR; in TCRdb, only in-frame clones are kept and a portion is missing. The sample contains 95,000 to 150,000 clones, about 80% of which appear only once. The sample comprised PBMCs. V is TRBV13 and J is TRBJ2-3, with TRBD1 matching over 11 bases. The clonotype was recovered from a female donor in good health and CMV-seropositive. The CDR3 nucleotides read TGTGCCAGCAGCTCGGACAGGGGGCATACAGATACGCAGTATTTT. Its protein is CASSSDRGHTDTQYF.